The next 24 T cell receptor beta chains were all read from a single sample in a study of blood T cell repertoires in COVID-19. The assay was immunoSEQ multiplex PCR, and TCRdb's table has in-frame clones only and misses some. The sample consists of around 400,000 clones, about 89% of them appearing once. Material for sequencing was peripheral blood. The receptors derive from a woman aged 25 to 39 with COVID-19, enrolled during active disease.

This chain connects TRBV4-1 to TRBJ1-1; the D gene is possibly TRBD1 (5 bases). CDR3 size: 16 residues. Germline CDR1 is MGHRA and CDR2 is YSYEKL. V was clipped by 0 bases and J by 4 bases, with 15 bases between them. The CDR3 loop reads CASSQDPARAATEAFF. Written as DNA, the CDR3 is TGCGCCAGCAGCCAAGATCCCGCCAGGGCCGCCACTGAAGCTTTCTTT.

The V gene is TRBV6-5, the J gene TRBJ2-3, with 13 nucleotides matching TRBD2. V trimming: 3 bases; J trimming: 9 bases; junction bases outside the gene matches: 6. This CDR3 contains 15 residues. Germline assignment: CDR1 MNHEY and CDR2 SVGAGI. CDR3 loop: CASSYGLAGARTQYF. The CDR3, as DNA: TGTGCCAGCAGTTATGGACTAGCGGGAGCGAGAACGCAGTATTTT.

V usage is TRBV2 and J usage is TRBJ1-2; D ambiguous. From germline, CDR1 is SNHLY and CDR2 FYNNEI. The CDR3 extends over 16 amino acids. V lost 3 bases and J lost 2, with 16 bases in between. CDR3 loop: CASSESGRSGNYGYTF. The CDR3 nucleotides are TGTGCCAGCAGTGAGAGTGGGCGGTCGGGGAACTATGGCTACACCTTC.

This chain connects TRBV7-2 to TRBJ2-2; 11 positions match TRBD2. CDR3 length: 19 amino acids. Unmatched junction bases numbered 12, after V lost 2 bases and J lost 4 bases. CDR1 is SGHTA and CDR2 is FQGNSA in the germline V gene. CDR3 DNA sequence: TGTGCCAGCAGCTTAAGGCCCACACTAGCGGGAGATGGCACCGGGGAGCTGTTTTTT. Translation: CASSLRPTLAGDGTGELFF.

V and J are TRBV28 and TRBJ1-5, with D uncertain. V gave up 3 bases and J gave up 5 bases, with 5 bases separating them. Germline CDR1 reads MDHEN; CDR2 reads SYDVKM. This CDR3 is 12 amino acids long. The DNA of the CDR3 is TGTGCCAGCAGTTTGCTATATCAGCCCCAGCATTTT. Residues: CASSLLYQPQHF.

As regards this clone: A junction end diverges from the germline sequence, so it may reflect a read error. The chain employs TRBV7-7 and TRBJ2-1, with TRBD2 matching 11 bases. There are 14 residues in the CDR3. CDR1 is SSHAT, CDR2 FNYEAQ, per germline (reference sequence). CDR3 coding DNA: TGTGCTAGCAGCTTAGGTGGGACTAGCGGCGAGCAGTTCTTC. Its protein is CASSLGGTSGEQFF.

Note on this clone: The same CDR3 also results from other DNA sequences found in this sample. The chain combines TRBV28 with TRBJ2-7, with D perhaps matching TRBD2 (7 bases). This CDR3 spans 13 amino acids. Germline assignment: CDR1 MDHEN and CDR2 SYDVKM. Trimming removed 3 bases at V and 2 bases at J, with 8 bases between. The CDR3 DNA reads TGTGCCAGCAGTTTGGGGGGGCCCTACGAGCAGTACTTC. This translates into CASSLGGPYEQYF.

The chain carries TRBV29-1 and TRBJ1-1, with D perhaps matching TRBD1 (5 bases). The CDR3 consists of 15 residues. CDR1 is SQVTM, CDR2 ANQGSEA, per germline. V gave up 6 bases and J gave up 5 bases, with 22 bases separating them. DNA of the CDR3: TGCAGCGTCTATGGGGGGGGGTTGATTCCAACTGAAGCTTTCTTT. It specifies CSVYGGGLIPTEAFF.

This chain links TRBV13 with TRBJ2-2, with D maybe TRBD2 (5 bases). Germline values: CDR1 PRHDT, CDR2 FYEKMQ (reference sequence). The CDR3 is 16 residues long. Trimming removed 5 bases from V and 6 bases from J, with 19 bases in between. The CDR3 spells CASSLSTPGGPGELFF. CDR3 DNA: TGTGCCAGCAGCCTGTCTACCCCAGGAGGTCCCGGGGAGCTGTTTTTT.

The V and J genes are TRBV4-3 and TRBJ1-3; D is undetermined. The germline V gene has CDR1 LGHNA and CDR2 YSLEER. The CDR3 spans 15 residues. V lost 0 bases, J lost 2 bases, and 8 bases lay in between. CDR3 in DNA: TGCGCCAGCAGCCAAGACCCCGGGGCTGGAAACACCATATATTTT. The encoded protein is CASSQDPGAGNTIYF.

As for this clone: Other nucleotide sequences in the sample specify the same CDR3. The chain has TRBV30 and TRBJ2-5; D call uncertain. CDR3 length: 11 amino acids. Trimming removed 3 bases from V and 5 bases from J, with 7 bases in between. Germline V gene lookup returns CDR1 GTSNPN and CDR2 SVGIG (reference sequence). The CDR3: CAWSARETQYF. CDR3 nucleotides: TGTGCCTGGAGCGCCAGGGAGACCCAGTACTTC. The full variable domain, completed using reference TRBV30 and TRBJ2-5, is SQTIHQWPATLVQPVGSPLSLECTVEGTSNPNLYWYRQAAGRGLQLLFYSVGIGQISSEVPQNLSASRPQDRQFILSSKKLLLSDSGFYLCAWSARETQYFGPGTRLLVL.

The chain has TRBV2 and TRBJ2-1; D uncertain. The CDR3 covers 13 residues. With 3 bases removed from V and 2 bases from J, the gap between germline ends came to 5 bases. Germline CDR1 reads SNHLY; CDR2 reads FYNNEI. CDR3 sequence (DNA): TGTGCCAGCAGTGAGGCTGCCTACAATGAGCAGTTCTTC. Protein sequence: CASSEAAYNEQFF.

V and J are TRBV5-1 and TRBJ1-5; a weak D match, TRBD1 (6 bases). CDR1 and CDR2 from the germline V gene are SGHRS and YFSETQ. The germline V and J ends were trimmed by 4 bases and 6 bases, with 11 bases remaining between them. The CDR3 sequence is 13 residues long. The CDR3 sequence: CASSAQGPQPQHF. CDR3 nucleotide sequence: TGCGCCAGCAGCGCACAGGGACCTCAGCCCCAGCATTTT.

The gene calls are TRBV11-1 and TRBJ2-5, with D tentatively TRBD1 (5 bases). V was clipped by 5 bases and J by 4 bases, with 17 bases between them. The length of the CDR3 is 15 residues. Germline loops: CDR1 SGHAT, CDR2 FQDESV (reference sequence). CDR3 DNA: TGTGCCAGCAGCCTTGACAGTCGATGGTTAGAGACCCAGTACTTC. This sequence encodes CASSLDSRWLETQYF. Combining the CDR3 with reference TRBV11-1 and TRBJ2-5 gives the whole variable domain EAEVAQSPRYKITEKSQAVAFWCDPISGHATLYWYRQILGQGPELLVQFQDESVVDDSQLPKDRFSAERLKGVDSTLKIQPAELGDSAMYLCASSLDSRWLETQYFGPGTRLLVL.

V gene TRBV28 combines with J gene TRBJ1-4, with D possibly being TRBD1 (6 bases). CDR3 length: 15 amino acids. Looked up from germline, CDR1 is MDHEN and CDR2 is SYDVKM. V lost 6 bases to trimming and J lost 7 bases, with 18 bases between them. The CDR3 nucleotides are TGTGCCAGCAGCTTCATGACAGGAGGAGTTGAAAAACTGTTTTTT. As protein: CASSFMTGGVEKLFF.

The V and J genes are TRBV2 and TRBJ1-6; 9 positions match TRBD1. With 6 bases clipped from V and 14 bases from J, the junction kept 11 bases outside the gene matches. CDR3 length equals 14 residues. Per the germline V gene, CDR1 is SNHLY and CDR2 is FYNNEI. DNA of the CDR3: TGTGCCAGCAGCCATACGAGGACAGGGGTCACCCTCCACTTT. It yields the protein CASSHTRTGVTLHF.

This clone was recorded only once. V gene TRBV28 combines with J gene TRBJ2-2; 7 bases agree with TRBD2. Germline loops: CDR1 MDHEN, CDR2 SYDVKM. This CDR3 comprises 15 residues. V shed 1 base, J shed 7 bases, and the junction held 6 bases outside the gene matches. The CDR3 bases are TGTGCCAGCAGTTTATTCCTGGCTAGCGGCGGGGAGCTGTTTTTT. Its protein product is CASSLFLASGGELFF.

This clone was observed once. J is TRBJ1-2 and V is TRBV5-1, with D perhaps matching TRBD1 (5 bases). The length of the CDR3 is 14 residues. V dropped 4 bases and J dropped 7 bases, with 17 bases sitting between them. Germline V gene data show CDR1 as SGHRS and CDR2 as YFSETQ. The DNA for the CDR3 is TGCGCCAGCAGCCCCCCAGCGGGGCCAAGTGGCTACACCTTC. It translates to CASSPPAGPSGYTF.

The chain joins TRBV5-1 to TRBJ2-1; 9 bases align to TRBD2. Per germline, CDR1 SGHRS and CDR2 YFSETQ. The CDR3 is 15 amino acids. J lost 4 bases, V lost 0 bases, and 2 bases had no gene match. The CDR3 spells CASSLGLAEYNEQFF. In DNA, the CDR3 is TGCGCCAGCAGCTTGGGACTAGCGGAGTACAATGAGCAGTTCTTC.

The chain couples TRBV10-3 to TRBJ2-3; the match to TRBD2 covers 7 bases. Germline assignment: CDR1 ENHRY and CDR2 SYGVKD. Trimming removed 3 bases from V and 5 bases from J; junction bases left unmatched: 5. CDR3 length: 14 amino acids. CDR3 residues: CAISDASGQDTQYF. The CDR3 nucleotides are TGTGCCATCAGTGACGCTAGCGGACAAGATACGCAGTATTTT.

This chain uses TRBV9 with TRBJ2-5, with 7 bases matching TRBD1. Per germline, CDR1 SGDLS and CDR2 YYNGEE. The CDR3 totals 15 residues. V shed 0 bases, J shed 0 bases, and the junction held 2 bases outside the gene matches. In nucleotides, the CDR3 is TGTGCCAGCAGCGTAGTGGACAGGTACCAAGAGACCCAGTACTTC. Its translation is CASSVVDRYQETQYF.

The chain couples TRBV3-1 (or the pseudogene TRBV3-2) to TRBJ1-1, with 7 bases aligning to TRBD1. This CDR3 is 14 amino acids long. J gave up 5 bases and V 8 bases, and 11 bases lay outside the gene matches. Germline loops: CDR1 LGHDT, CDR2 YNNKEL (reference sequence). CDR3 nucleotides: TGTGCCAGCTTACAAAAGGGGGCGGGAACTGAAGCTTTCTTT. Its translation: CASLQKGAGTEAFF.

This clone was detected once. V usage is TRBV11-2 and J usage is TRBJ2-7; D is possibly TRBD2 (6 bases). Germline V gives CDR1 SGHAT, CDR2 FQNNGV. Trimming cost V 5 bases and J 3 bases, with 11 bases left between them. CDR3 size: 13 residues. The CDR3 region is CASSPSGLYEQYF. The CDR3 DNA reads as TGTGCCAGCAGCCCATCGGGACTCTACGAGCAGTACTTC.

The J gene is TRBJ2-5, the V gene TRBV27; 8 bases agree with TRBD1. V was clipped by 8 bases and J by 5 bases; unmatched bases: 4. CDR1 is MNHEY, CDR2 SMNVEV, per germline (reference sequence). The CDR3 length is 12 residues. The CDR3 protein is CASSGGAETQYF. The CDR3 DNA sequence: TGTGCCAGCTCAGGGGGCGCGGAGACCCAGTACTTC.